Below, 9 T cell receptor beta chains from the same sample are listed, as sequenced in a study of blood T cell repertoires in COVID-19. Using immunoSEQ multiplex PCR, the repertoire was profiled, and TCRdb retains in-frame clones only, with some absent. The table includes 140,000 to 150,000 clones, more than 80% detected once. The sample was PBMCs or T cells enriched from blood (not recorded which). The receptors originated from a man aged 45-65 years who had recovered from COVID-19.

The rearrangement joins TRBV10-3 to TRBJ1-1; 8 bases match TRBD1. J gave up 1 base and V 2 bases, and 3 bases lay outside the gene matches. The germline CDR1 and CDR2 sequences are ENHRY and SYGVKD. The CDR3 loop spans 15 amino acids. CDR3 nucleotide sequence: TGTGCCATCAGTGAGAAAGGGACAGGGAACACTGAAGCTTTCTTT. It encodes CAISEKGTGNTEAFF.

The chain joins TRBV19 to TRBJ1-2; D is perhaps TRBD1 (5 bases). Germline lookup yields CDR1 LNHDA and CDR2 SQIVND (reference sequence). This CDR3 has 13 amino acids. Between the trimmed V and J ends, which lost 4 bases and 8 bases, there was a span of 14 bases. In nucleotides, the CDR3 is TGTGCCAGTAGTAACCGACAGAGCAGGGGCTACACCTTC. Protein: CASSNRQSRGYTF.

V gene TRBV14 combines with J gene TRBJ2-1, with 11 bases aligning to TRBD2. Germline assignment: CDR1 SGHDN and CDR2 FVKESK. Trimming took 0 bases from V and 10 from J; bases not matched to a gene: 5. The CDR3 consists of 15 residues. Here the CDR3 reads CASSQDSTSGREQFF. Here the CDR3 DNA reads TGTGCCAGCAGCCAAGATTCAACTAGCGGGAGAGAGCAGTTCTTC.

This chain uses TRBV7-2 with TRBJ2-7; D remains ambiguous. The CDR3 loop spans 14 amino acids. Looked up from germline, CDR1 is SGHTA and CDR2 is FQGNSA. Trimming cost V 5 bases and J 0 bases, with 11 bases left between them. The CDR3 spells CASSPTLSSYEQYF. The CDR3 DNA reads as TGTGCCAGCAGCCCAACCCTGAGCTCCTACGAGCAGTACTTC.

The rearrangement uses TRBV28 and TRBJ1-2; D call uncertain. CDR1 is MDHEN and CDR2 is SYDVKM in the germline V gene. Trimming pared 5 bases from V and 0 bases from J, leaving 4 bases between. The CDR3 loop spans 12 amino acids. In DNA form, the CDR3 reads TGTGCCAGCAGTAGCTCTAACTATGGCTACACCTTC. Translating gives CASSSSNYGYTF.

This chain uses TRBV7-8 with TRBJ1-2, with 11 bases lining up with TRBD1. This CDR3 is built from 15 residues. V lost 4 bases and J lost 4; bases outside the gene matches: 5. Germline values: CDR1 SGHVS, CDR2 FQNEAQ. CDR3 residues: CASSSTGTGGYGYTF. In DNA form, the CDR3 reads TGTGCCAGCAGCTCAACCGGGACAGGGGGCTATGGCTACACCTTC.

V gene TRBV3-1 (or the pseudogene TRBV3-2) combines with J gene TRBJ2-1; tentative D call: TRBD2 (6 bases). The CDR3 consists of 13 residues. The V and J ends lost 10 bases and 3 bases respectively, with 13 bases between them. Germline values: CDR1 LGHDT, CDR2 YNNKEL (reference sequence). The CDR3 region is CATGERVYNEQFF. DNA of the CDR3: TGTGCCACGGGCGAGCGGGTCTACAATGAGCAGTTCTTC.

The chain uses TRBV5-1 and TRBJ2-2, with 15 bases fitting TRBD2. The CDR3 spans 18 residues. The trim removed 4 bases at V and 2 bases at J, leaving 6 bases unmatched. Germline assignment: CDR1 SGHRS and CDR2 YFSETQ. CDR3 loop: CASSAQGLAGGNTGELFF. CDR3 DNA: TGCGCCAGCAGCGCCCAGGGACTAGCGGGAGGTAACACCGGGGAGCTGTTTTTT.

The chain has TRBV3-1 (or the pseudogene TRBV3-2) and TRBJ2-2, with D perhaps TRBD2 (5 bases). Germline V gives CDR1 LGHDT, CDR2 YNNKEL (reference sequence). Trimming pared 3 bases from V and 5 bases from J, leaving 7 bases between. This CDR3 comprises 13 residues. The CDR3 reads CASSQEATGELFF. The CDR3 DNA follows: TGTGCCAGCAGCCAGGAGGCAACCGGGGAGCTGTTTTTT.